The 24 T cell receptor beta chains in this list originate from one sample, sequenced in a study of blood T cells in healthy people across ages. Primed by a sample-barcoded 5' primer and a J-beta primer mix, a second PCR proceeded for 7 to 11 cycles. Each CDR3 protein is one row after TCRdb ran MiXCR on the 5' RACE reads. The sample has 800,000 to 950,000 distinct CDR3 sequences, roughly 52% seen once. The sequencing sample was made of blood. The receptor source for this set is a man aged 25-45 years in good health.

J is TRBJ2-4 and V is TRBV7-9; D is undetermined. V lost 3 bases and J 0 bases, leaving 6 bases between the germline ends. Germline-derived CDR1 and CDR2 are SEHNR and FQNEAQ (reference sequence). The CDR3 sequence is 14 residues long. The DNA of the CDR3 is TGTGCCAGCAGCTTGGATGTAGCCAAAAACATTCAGTACTTC. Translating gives CASSLDVAKNIQYF.

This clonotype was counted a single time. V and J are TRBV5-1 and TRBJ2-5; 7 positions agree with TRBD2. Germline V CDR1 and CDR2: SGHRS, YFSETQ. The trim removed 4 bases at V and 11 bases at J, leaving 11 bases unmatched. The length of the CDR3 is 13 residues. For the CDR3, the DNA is TGCGCCAGCAGCAGCCGGGGGGATCTAGAGCAGTACTTC. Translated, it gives CASSSRGDLEQYF.

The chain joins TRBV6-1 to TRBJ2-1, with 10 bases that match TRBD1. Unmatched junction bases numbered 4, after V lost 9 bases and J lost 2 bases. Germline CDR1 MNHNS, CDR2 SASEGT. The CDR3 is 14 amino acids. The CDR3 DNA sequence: TGTGCCAGTGCCGGGACAGGGGCCTACAATGAGCAGTTCTTC. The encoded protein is CASAGTGAYNEQFF.

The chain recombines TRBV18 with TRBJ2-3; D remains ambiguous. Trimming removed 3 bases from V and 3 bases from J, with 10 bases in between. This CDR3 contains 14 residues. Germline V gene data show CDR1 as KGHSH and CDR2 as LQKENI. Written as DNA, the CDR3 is TGTGCCAGCTCACCGCAGGAGTCAACAGATACGCAGTATTTT. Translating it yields CASSPQESTDTQYF.

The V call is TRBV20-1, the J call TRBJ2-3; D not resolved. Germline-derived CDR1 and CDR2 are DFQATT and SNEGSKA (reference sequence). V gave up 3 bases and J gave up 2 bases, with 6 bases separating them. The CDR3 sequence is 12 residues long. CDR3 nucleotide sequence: TGCAGTGCTAGCACCCACACAGATACGCAGTATTTT. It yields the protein CSASTHTDTQYF.

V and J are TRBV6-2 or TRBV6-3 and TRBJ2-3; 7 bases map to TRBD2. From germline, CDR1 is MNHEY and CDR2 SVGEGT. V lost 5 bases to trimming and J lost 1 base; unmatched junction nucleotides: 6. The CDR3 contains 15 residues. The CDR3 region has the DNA TGTGCCAGCAGTGACGGAGGGAGGGGCACAGATACGCAGTATTTT. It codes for CASSDGGRGTDTQYF.

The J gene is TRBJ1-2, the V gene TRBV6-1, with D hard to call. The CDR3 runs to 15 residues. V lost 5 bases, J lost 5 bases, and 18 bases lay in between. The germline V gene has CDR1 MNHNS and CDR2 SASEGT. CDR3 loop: CASSQPSVGPYGYTF. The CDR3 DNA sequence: TGTGCCAGCAGTCAACCCTCGGTAGGGCCATATGGCTACACCTTC.

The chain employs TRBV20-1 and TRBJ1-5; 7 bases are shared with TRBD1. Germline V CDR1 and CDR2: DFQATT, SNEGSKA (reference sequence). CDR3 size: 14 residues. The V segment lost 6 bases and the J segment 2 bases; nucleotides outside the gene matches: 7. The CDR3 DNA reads TGCAGTGCAACGACAGGGAGTCGCAATCAGCCCCAGCATTTT. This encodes CSATTGSRNQPQHF.

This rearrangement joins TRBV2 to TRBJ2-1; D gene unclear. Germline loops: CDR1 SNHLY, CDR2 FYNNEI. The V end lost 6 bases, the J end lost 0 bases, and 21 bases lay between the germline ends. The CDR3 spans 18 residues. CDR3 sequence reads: CASSEPHSWAGSYNEQFF. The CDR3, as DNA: TGTGCCAGCAGCGAACCGCATAGCTGGGCCGGCTCCTACAATGAGCAGTTCTTC.

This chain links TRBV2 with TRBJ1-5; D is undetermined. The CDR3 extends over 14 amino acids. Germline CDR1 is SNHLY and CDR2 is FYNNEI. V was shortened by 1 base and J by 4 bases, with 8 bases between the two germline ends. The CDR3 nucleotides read TGTGCCAGCAGTGAAGAGTCATTTAATCAGCCCCAGCATTTT. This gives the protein CASSEESFNQPQHF.

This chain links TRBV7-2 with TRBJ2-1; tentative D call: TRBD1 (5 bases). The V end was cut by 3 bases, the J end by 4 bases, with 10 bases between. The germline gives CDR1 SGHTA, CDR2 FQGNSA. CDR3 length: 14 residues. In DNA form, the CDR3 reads TGTGCCAGCAGCTTTCTAGGACAATACAATGAGCAGTTCTTC. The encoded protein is CASSFLGQYNEQFF.

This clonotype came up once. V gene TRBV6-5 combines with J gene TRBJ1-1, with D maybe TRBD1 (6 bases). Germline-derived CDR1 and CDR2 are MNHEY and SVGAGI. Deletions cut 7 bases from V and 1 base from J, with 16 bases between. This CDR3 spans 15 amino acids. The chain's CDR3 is CASTGLDRRNTEAFF. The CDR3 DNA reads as TGTGCCAGCACCGGTCTAGACAGGAGGAACACTGAAGCTTTCTTT.

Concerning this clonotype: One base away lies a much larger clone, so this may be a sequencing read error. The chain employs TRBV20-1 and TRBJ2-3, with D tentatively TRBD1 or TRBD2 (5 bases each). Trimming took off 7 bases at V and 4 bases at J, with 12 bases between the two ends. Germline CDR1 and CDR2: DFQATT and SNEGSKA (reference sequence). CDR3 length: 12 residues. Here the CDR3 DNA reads TGCAGTGGGGGACCCGGGGCAGATACGCAGTATTTT. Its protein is CSGGPGADTQYF.

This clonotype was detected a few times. In DNA form, the CDR3 reads TGTGCCAGCAGCGCGGATACAGGGAGACAAGAGACCCAGTACTTC. This gives the protein CASSADTGRQETQYF. This chain uses TRBV11-2 with TRBJ2-5, with D possibly being TRBD1 (6 bases). The ends were cut back, 5 bases at V and 2 bases at J, with 15 bases in the middle. The CDR3 loop spans 15 amino acids. Germline CDR1 is SGHAT and CDR2 is FQNNGV.

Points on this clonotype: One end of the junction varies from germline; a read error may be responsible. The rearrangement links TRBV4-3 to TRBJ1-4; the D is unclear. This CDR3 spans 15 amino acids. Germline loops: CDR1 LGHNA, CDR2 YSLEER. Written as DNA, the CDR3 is TGCGCCAGCGGCCAAGATGGACGGGTTAATGAAAAACTGTTTTTT. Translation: CASGQDGRVNEKLFF.

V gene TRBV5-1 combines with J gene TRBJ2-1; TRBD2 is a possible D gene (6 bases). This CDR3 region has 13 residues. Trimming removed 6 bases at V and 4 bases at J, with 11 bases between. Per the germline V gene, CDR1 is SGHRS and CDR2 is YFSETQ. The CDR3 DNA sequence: TGCGCCAGCACCTGGGAGGTATACAATGAGCAGTTCTTC. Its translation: CASTWEVYNEQFF.

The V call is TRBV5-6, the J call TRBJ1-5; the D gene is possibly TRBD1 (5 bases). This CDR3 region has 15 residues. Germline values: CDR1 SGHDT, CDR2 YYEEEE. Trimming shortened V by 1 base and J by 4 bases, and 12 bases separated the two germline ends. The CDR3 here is CASSLWSGLNQPQHF. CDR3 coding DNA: TGTGCCAGCAGCTTGTGGTCAGGGCTTAATCAGCCCCAGCATTTT.

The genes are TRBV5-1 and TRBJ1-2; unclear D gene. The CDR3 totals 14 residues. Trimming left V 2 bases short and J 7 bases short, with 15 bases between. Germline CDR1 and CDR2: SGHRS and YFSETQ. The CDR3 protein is CASSFSQAPGGYTF. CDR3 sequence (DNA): TGCGCCAGCAGCTTTAGCCAGGCTCCGGGTGGCTACACCTTC.

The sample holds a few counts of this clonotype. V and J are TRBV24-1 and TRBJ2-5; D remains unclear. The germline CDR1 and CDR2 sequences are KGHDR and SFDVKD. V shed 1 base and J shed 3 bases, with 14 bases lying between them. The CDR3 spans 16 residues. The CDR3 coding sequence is TGTGCCACCAGTGATTTCTCCACATCCAGAGAAGAGACCCAGTACTTC. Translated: CATSDFSTSREETQYF.

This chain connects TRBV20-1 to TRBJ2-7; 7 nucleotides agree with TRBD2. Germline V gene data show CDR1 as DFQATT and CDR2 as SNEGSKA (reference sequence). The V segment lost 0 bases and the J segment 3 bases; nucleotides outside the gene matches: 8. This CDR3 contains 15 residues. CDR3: CSARDESRGSYEQYF. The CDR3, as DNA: TGCAGTGCTAGAGATGAATCGCGGGGGAGCTACGAGCAGTACTTC.

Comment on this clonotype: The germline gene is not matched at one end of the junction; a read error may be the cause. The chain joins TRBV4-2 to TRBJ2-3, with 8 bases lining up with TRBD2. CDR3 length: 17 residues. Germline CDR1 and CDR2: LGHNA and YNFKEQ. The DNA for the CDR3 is TGTGCCAACAGCCAAGATCTATCGGGGGGGGCACCAGATACGCAGTATTTT. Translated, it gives CANSQDLSGGAPDTQYF.

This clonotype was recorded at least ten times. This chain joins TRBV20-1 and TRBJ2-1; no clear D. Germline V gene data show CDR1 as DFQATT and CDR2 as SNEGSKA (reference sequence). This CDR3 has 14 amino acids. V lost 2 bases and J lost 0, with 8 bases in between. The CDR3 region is CSARFRNSYNEQFF. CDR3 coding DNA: TGCAGTGCTAGATTCAGGAACTCCTACAATGAGCAGTTCTTC.

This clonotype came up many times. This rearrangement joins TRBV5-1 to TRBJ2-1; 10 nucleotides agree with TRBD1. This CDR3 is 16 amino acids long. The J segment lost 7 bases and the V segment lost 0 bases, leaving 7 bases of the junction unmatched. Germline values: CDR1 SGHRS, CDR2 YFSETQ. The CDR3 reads CASSLGQGARLNEQFF. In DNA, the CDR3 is TGCGCCAGCAGCTTGGGACAGGGGGCTAGACTTAATGAGCAGTTCTTC.

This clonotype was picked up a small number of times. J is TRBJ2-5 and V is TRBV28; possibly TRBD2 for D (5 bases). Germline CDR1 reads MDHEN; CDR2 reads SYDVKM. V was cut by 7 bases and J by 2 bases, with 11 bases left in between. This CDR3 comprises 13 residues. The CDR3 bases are TGTGCCAGCACCCCCGGGGTGCAAGAGACCCAGTACTTC. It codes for CASTPGVQETQYF.